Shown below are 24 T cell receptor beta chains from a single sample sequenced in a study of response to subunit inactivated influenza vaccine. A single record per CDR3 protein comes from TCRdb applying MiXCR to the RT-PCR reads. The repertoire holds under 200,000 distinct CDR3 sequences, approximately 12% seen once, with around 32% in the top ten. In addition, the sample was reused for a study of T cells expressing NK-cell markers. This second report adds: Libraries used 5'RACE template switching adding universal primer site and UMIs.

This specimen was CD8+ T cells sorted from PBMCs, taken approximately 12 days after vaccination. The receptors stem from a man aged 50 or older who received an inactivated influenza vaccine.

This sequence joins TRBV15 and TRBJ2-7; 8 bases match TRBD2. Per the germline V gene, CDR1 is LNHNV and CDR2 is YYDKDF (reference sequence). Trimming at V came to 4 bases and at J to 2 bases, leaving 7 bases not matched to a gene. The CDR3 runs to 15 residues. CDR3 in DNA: TGTGCCACCAGCAAGAGCGGGGGTCTTCCCTACGAGCAGTACTTC. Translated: CATSKSGGLPYEQYF.

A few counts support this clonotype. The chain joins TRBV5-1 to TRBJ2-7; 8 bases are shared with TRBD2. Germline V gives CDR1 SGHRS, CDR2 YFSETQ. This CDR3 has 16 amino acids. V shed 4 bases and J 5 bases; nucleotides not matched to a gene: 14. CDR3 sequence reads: CASSPAYGTRDHEQYF. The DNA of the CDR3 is TGCGCCAGCAGCCCGGCGTACGGGACTAGAGATCACGAGCAGTACTTC.

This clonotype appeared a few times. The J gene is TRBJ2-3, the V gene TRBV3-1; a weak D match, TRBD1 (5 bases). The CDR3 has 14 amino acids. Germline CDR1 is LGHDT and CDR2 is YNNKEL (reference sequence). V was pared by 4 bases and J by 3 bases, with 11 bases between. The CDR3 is CASSPLDRTDTQYF. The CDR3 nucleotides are TGTGCCAGCAGCCCCCTCGACAGAACAGATACGCAGTATTTT.

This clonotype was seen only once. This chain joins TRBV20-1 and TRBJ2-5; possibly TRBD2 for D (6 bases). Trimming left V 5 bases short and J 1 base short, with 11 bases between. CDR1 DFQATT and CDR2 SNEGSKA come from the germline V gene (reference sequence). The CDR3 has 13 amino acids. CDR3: CSAEWEAQETQYF. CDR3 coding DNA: TGCAGTGCTGAGTGGGAGGCCCAAGAGACCCAGTACTTC.

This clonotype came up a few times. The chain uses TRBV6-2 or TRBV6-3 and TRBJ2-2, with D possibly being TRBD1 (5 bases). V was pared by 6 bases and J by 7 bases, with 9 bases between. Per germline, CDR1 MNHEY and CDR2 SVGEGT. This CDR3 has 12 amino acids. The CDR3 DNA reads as TGTGCCAGCAGCACCAGGGTCGGGGAGCTGTTTTTT. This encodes CASSTRVGELFF.

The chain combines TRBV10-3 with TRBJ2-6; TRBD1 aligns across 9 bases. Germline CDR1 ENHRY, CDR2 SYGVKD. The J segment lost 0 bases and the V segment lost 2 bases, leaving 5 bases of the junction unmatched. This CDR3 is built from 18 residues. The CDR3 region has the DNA TGTGCCATCAGTGAGCGGGACAGGGAAGCCTCTGGGGCCAACGTCCTGACTTTC. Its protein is CAISERDREASGANVLTF.

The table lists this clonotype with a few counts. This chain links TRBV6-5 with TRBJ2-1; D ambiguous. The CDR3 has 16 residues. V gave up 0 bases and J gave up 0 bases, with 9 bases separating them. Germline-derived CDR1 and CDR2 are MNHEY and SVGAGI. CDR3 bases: TGTGCCAGCAGTTACTCTGTTTGGTACTCCTACAATGAGCAGTTCTTC. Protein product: CASSYSVWYSYNEQFF.

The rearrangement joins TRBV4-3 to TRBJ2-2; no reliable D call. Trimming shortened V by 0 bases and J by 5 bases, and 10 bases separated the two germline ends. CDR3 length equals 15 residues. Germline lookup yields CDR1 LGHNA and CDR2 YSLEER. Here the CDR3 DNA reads TGCGCCAGCAGCCAAGATCTTTCGGTTACCGGGGAGCTGTTTTTT. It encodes CASSQDLSVTGELFF.

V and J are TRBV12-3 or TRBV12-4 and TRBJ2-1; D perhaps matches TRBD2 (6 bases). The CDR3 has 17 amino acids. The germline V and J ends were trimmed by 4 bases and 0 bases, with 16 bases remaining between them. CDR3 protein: CASSSSLEGNSYNEQFF. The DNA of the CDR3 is TGTGCCAGCAGTTCTAGTTTGGAGGGAAACTCCTACAATGAGCAGTTCTTC.

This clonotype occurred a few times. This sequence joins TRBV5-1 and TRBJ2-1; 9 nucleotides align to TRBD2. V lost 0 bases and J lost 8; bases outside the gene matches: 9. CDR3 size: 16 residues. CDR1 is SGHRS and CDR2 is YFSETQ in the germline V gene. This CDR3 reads CASSLGSRGGFHEQFF. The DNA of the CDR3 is TGCGCCAGCAGCTTGGGTTCGCGGGGGGGCTTCCATGAGCAGTTCTTC.

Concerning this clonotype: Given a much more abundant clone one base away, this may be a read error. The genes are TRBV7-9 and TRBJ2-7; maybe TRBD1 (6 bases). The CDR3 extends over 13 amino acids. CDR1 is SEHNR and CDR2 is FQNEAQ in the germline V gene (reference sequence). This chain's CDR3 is CAGSSPQGYEQYF. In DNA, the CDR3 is TGTGCCGGCAGCTCCCCACAGGGCTACGAGCAGTACTTC. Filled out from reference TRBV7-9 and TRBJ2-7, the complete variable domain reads DTGVSQNPRHKITKRGQNVTFRCDPISEHNRLYWYRQTLGQGPEFLTYFQNEAQLEKSRLLSDRFSAERPKGSFSTLEIQRTEQGDSAMYLCAGSSPQGYEQYFGPGTRLTVT.

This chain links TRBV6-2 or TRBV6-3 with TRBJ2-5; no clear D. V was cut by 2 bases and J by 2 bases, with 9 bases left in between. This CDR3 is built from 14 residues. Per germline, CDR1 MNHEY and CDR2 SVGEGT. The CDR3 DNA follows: TGTGCCAGCAGTTACCTGTTCCAACAAGAGACCCAGTACTTC. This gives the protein CASSYLFQQETQYF.

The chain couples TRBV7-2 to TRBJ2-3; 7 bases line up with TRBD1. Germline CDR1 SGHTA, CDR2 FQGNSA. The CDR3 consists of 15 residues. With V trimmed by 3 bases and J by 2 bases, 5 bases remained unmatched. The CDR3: CASSLWDRDTDTQYF. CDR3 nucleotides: TGTGCCAGCAGCTTGTGGGACAGAGACACAGATACGCAGTATTTT.

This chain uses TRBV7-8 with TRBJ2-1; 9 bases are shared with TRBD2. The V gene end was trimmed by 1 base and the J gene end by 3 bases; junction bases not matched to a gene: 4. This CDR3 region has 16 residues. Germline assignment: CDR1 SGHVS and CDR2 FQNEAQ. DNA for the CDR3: TGTGCCAGCAGCTTAGAGGCGGGAGGGGTCTACAATGAGCAGTTCTTC. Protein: CASSLEAGGVYNEQFF.

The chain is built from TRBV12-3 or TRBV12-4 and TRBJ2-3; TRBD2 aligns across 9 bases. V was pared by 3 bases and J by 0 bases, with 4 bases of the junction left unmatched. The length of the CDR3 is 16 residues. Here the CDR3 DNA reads TGTGCCAGCAGTTTCCCGGGACTAGCTAGCACAGATACGCAGTATTTT. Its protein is CASSFPGLASTDTQYF.

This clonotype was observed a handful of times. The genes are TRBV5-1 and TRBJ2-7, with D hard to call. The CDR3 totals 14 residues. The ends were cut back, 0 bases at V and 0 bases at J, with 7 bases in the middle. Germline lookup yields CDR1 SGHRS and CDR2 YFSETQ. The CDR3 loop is CASSLEGHSYEQYF. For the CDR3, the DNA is TGCGCCAGCAGCTTGGAAGGCCACTCCTACGAGCAGTACTTC.

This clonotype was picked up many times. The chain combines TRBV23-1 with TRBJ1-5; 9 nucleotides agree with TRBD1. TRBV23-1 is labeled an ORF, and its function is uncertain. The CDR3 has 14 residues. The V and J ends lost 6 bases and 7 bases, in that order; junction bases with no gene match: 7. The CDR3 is CASSLGQGEQPQHF. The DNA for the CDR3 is TGCGCCAGCAGCCTGGGACAGGGAGAACAGCCCCAGCATTTT.

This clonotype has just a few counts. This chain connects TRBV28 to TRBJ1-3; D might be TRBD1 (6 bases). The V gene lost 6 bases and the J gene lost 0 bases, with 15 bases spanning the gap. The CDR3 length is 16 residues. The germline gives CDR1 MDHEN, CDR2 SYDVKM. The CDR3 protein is CASRFRTASSGNTIYF. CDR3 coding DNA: TGTGCCAGCAGATTTCGGACAGCAAGCTCTGGAAACACCATATATTTT.

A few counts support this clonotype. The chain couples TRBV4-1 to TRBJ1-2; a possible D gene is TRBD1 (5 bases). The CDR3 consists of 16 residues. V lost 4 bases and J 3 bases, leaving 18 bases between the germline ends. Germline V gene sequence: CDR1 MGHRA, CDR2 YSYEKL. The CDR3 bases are TGCGCCAGCAGCCGAGTCTCTGGCGGGGCGGACTATGGCTACACCTTC. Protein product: CASSRVSGGADYGYTF.

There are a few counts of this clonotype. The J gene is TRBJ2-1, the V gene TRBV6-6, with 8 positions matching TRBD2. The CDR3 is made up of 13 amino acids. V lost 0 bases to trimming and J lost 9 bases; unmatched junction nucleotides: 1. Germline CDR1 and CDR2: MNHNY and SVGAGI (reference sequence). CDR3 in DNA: TGTGCCAGCAGTTACTCGCGGGAGGTTGAGCAGTTCTTC. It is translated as CASSYSREVEQFF.

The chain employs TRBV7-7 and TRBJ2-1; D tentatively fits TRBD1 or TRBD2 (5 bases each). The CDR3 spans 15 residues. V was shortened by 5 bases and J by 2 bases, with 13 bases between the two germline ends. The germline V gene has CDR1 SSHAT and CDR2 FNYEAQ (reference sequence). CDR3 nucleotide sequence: TGTGCCAGCAGCCGAGGGACGAACACCTACAATGAGCAGTTCTTC. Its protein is CASSRGTNTYNEQFF.

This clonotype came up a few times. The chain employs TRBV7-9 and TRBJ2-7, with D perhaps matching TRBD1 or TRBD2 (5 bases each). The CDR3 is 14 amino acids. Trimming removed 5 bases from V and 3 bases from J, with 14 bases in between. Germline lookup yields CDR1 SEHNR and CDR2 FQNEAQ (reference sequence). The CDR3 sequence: CASSLSGRNYEQYF. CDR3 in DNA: TGTGCCAGCAGCCTATCGGGACGGAACTACGAGCAGTACTTC.

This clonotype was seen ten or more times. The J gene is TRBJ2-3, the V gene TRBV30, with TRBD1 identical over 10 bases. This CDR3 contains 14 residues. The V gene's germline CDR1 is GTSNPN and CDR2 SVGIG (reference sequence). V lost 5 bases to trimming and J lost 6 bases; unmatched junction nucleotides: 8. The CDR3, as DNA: TGTGCCTGGGGACGACAGGGGGCATGGGATACGCAGTATTTT. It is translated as CAWGRQGAWDTQYF.

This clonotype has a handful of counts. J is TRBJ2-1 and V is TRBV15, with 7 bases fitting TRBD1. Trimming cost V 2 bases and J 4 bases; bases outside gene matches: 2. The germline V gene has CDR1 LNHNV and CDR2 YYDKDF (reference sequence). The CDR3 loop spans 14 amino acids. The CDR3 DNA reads TGTGCCACCAGCAGAACGACAGGGTACAATGAGCAGTTCTTC. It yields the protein CATSRTTGYNEQFF.